This T cell receptor beta chain was identified in a study of PD-1 blockade in classical Hodgkin lymphoma. Regarding the study as a whole: Prior to therapy, complete responders displayed diversity much like that of newly diagnosed patients. Healthy donors were reported to have higher baseline TCR diversity than newly diagnosed patients.

This table comes from immunoSEQ multiplex PCR, and its TCRdb copy is limited to in-frame clones, with some not included. The sample shows around 30,000 clones, approximately 74% of them seen only once. In the case of this clone: The antigen is not known.

Exposure to brentuximab vedotin varied, and each patient had relapsed following autologous stem cell transplantation. The CDR3 runs to 14 residues. Losses at the gene ends were 5 bases for V and 5 bases for J; bases not matched to a gene: 7. From germline, CDR1 is SQVTM and CDR2 ANQGSEA. The V and J genes are TRBV29-1 and TRBJ2-1; TRBD2 agrees at 9 bases. The TCR sequence derives from a human donor with classical Hodgkin lymphoma. Sequences were derived from peripheral blood mononuclear cells (PBMCs), sampled before the second cycle of nivolumab. The CDR3 DNA follows: TGCAGCGTTTCGGCGGGGGGGCCGAACAATGAGCAGTTCTTC. It specifies CSVSAGGPNNEQFF.